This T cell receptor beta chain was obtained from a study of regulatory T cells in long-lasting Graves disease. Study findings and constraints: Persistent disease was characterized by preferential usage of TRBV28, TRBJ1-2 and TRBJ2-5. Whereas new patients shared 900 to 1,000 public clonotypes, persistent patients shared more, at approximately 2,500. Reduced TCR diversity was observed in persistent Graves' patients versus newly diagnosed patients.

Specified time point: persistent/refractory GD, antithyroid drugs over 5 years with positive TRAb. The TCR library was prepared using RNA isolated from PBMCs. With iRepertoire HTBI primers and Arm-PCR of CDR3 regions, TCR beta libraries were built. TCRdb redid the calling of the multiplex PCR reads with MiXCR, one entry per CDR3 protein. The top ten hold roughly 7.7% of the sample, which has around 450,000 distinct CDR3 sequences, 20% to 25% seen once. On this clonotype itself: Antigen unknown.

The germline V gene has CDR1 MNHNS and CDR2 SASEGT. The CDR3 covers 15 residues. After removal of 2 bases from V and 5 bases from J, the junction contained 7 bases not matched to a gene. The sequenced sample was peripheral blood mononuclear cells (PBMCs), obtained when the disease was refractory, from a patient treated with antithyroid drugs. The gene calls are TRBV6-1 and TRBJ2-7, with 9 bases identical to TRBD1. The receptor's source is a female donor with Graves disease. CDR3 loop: CASSEREGQGNEQYF. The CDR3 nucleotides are TGTGCCAGCAGTGAAAGGGAGGGACAGGGAAACGAGCAGTACTTC.